The 30 T cell receptor beta chains given below trace back to one sample, sequenced in a study of cytomegalovirus exposure and HLA in healthy donors. 13 Jbeta primers and 60 Vbeta primers were used for the PCR. Produced via immunoSEQ multiplex PCR; TCRdb's table is partial and in-frame only. The sample holds some 120,000 clones, about four fifths seen once. The sample consisted of PBMCs. Receptor source: a man younger than 40 in good health and CMV-seropositive.

V gene TRBV5-4 combines with J gene TRBJ1-1, with 7 nucleotides matching TRBD1. Trimming cost V 5 bases and J 1 base; bases outside gene matches: 5. CDR1 SGHNT and CDR2 YYREEE come from the germline V gene (reference sequence). The CDR3 has 14 amino acids. CDR3 coding DNA: TGTGCCAGCAGATCGACAGGGACGAACACTGAAGCTTTCTTT. This translates into CASRSTGTNTEAFF.

This clone was found a few times. The chain carries TRBV11-1 and TRBJ2-1; no clear D. The CDR3 loop spans 14 amino acids. CDR1 and CDR2 from the germline V gene are SGHAT and FQDESV (reference sequence). Trimming took 1 base from V and 4 from J, leaving 8 bases between them. CDR3 DNA: TGTGCCAGCAGCTTAGGCGCGATTTACAATGAGCAGTTCTTC. This gives the protein CASSLGAIYNEQFF.

V usage is TRBV7-9 and J usage is TRBJ2-3, with 7 bases aligning to TRBD1. The germline CDR1 and CDR2 sequences are SEHNR and FQNEAQ (reference sequence). The ends lost 5 bases at V and 6 bases at J; junction bases unmatched: 8. This CDR3 has 14 residues. The CDR3 nucleotides read TGTGCCAGCAGCCCTGGACAGGTATATGATACGCAGTATTTT. Translating it yields CASSPGQVYDTQYF.

The genes are TRBV5-5 and TRBJ2-7, with 12 bases lining up with TRBD2. The junction had 4 bases not matched to a gene; V was cut back by 4 bases and J by 2 bases. Per the germline V gene, CDR1 is SGHKS and CDR2 is YYEKEE (reference sequence). The CDR3 length is 15 residues. The CDR3 region is CASSRLAGDPYEQYV. CDR3 nucleotide sequence: TGTGCCAGCAGCCGACTAGCGGGAGACCCCTACGAGCAGTACGTC.

This chain links TRBV6-5 with TRBJ2-7; 7 bases are a match to TRBD2. The CDR3 is 13 residues long. The V gene's germline CDR1 is MNHEY and CDR2 SVGAGI. V was pared by 4 bases and J by 6 bases, with 6 bases of the junction left unmatched. CDR3 region: CASSFRPGGEQYV. CDR3 nucleotide sequence: TGTGCCAGCAGTTTCCGTCCGGGGGGCGAGCAGTACGTC.

V usage is TRBV6-4 and J usage is TRBJ2-1; 8 bases agree with TRBD2. Unmatched junction bases numbered 3, after V lost 2 bases and J lost 6 bases. The CDR3 runs 14 residues. The germline gives CDR1 MRHNA, CDR2 SNTAGT. As DNA, the CDR3 is TGTGCCAGCAGTGACGGGACTAGTTCCAATGAGCAGTTCTTC. It specifies CASSDGTSSNEQFF.

A single count supports this clone. V gene TRBV5-1 combines with J gene TRBJ2-2, with 8 nucleotides matching TRBD2. V was pared by 0 bases and J by 6 bases, with 10 bases of the junction left unmatched. The length of the CDR3 is 17 residues. Per the germline V gene, CDR1 is SGHRS and CDR2 is YFSETQ. CDR3 sequence reads: CASSLEAGEVVAGELFF. DNA for the CDR3: TGCGCCAGCAGCTTGGAAGCGGGAGAAGTCGTTGCCGGGGAGCTGTTTTTT.

The rearrangement uses TRBV23-1 and TRBJ2-5, with 7 bases identical to TRBD1. TRBV23-1 is treated as an ORF (open reading frame) with a function not yet certain. The V segment lost 4 bases and the J segment 4 bases; nucleotides outside the gene matches: 6. This CDR3 contains 14 residues. CDR3 nucleotides: TGCGCCAGCAGTCCCGGACAGGTTCGAGAGACCCAGTACTTC. As protein: CASSPGQVRETQYF.

This clone was observed a handful of times. The rearrangement joins TRBV5-4 to TRBJ2-3; a possible D gene is TRBD2 (5 bases). Germline V lookup: CDR1 SGHNT, CDR2 YYREEE (reference sequence). The V end lost 4 bases, the J end lost 2 bases, and 17 bases lay between the germline ends. CDR3 length: 16 amino acids. Written as DNA, the CDR3 is TGTGCCAGCAGCCTCGGGGTCACAGAAACCACAGATACGCAGTATTTT. The encoded protein is CASSLGVTETTDTQYF.

This CDR3 is CASSPRGDTEAFF. CDR3 nucleotide sequence: TGTGCCAGCTCCCCGCGGGGGGACACTGAAGCTTTCTTT. This chain joins TRBV6-1 and TRBJ1-1; TRBD1 is a possible D gene (5 bases). CDR1 is MNHNS and CDR2 is SASEGT in the germline V gene. This CDR3 has 13 amino acids. Trimming shortened V by 8 bases and J by 3 bases, and 13 bases separated the two germline ends.

The table lists this clone with a few counts. The chain has TRBV10-3 and TRBJ1-1; D possibly corresponds to TRBD1 (6 bases). The germline V and J ends were trimmed by 3 bases and 7 bases, with 21 bases remaining between them. Germline CDR1 reads ENHRY; CDR2 reads SYGVKD. CDR3 length: 16 residues. CDR3: CAISEQNRDTFGEAFF. CDR3 coding DNA: TGTGCCATCAGTGAACAGAACCGGGACACCTTTGGTGAAGCTTTCTTT.

The CDR3 here is CASSFGLAGDEETQYF. CDR3 in DNA: TGCGCCAGCAGCTTCGGACTAGCGGGGGATGAAGAGACCCAGTACTTC. J is TRBJ2-5 and V is TRBV5-1, with 13 positions matching TRBD2. There are 16 residues in the CDR3. The J segment lost 3 bases and the V segment lost 2 bases, leaving 4 bases of the junction unmatched. Per germline, CDR1 SGHRS and CDR2 YFSETQ.

This chain joins TRBV5-1 and TRBJ2-2, with TRBD2 matching over 8 bases. The J segment lost 1 base and the V segment lost 1 base, leaving 3 bases of the junction unmatched. The CDR3 is 16 amino acids. Germline V gene sequence: CDR1 SGHRS, CDR2 YFSETQ. CDR3 loop: CASSLLSGGNTGELFF. CDR3 bases: TGCGCCAGCAGCTTGCTAAGCGGGGGGAACACCGGGGAGCTGTTTTTT.

This sequence joins TRBV19 and TRBJ1-2; 9 bases are a match to TRBD1. The V and J ends lost 5 bases and 1 base, in that order; junction bases with no gene match: 5. The CDR3 contains 15 residues. Germline lookup yields CDR1 LNHDA and CDR2 SQIVND (reference sequence). In DNA form, the CDR3 reads TGTGCCAGTAGTCGTGGGACAGGGAGTAACTATGGCTACACCTTC. Translating gives CASSRGTGSNYGYTF.

The rearrangement uses TRBV7-9 and TRBJ1-2; TRBD1 is a possible D gene (5 bases). Trimming took off 2 bases at V and 4 bases at J, with 14 bases between the two ends. Germline V CDR1 and CDR2: SEHNR, FQNEAQ (reference sequence). This CDR3 contains 15 residues. The CDR3: CASSLFPTAPYGYTF. For the CDR3, the DNA is TGTGCCAGCAGCTTATTCCCGACAGCCCCCTATGGCTACACCTTC.

CDR3 sequence reads: CAGRTFQETQYF. The CDR3 DNA reads TGTGCCGGCCGGACTTTCCAAGAGACCCAGTACTTC. V is TRBV6-1 and J is TRBJ2-5, with D possibly TRBD2 on 5 matching bases. From germline, CDR1 is MNHNS and CDR2 SASEGT. The CDR3 loop spans 12 amino acids. V shed 11 bases and J shed 1 base, with 11 bases lying between them.

This clone was picked up a small number of times. The chain has TRBV29-1 and TRBJ1-1; no definite D call. V lost 5 bases, J lost 2 bases, and 12 bases lay in between. Germline V gene sequence: CDR1 SQVTM, CDR2 ANQGSEA. The CDR3 consists of 13 residues. As DNA, the CDR3 is TGCAGCGTTAGACGGGGAACCAACACTGAAGCTTTCTTT. The encoded protein is CSVRRGTNTEAFF.

The J gene is TRBJ2-7, the V gene TRBV5-1; 10 bases are shared with TRBD1. The germline V gene has CDR1 SGHRS and CDR2 YFSETQ. Trimming took 4 bases from V and 6 from J; bases not matched to a gene: 4. The CDR3 has 13 residues. The CDR3 bases are TGCGCCAGCAGCATCGGACAGGGGGGCGAGCAGTACTTC. Encoded protein: CASSIGQGGEQYF.

This clone was observed once. The rearrangement joins TRBV6-5 to TRBJ1-1; TRBD1 agrees at 10 bases. The CDR3 totals 14 residues. Trimming removed 5 bases from V and 8 bases from J; junction bases left unmatched: 8. CDR1 and CDR2 from the germline V gene are MNHEY and SVGAGI. Written as DNA, the CDR3 is TGTGCCAGCAGTGGGACAGGGGTTTCTTCGGAAGCTTTCTTT. Translated: CASSGTGVSSEAFF.

This chain joins TRBV6-4 and TRBJ2-3; TRBD2 is a possible D gene (6 bases). Trimming removed 6 bases from V and 3 bases from J, with 10 bases in between. This CDR3 has 13 amino acids. CDR1 and CDR2 (germline): MRHNA, SNTAGT. CDR3 sequence (DNA): TGTGCCAGCAGCAGTGGACTAACAGATACGCAGTATTTT. This codes for CASSSGLTDTQYF.

The chain carries TRBV5-1 and TRBJ2-3; 10 nucleotides align to TRBD2. Germline CDR1 SGHRS, CDR2 YFSETQ. The CDR3 sequence is 16 residues long. V lost 4 bases and J lost 2; bases outside the gene matches: 7. In DNA, the CDR3 is TGCGCCAGCAGCCCCGTAGCGGGGGGTGACACAGATACGCAGTATTTT. Its protein product is CASSPVAGGDTDTQYF.

The chain is built from TRBV19 and TRBJ1-5; 9 bases fit TRBD1. The V gene's germline CDR1 is LNHDA and CDR2 SQIVND (reference sequence). V trimming: 4 bases; J trimming: 5 bases; junction bases outside the gene matches: 6. This CDR3 is 15 amino acids long. In nucleotides, the CDR3 is TGTGCCAGTAGTACTACAGGGGGCGGCGATCAGCCCCAGCATTTT. This encodes CASSTTGGGDQPQHF.

The chain uses TRBV5-1 and TRBJ2-3, with TRBD2 identical over 9 bases. CDR3 size: 17 residues. Germline V gives CDR1 SGHRS, CDR2 YFSETQ. After removal of 4 bases from V and 3 bases from J, the junction contained 12 bases not matched to a gene. The CDR3 loop is CASSPQGLAGTTDTQYF. In nucleotides, the CDR3 is TGCGCCAGCAGCCCGCAGGGCCTAGCGGGGACAACAGATACGCAGTATTTT. Variable domain in full (rest from reference TRBV5-1 and TRBJ2-3): KAGVTQTPRYLIKTRGQQVTLSCSPISGHRSVSWYQQTPGQGLQFLFEYFSETQRNKGNFPGRFSGRQFSNSRSEMNVSTLELGDSALYLCASSPQGLAGTTDTQYFGPGTRLTVL.

The chain joins TRBV7-9 to TRBJ1-1; no reliable D call. CDR1 is SEHNR and CDR2 is FQNEAQ in the germline V gene (reference sequence). The V and J ends lost 2 bases and 0 bases respectively, with 16 bases between them. The CDR3 sequence is 17 residues long. The CDR3 here is CASSLTLTAGMNTEAFF. The DNA for the CDR3 is TGTGCCAGCAGCTTAACGTTGACGGCGGGGATGAACACTGAAGCTTTCTTT.

The chain uses TRBV10-1 and TRBJ2-2; no clear D gene. CDR1 WNHNN and CDR2 SYGVQD come from the germline V gene (reference sequence). Between the trimmed V and J ends, which lost 5 bases and 7 bases, there was a span of 11 bases. The CDR3 extends over 13 amino acids. As DNA, the CDR3 is TGCGCCAGCAGTCTTCCGGCAGGCGGGGAGCTGTTTTTT. Its translation is CASSLPAGGELFF.

V usage is TRBV29-1 and J usage is TRBJ1-1; a possible D gene is TRBD1 (6 bases). V was shortened by 6 bases and J by 10 bases, with 21 bases between the two germline ends. Germline CDR1 is SQVTM and CDR2 is ANQGSEA. This CDR3 is 13 amino acids long. The CDR3 loop reads CSVSRDIPLRAFF. In DNA, the CDR3 is TGCAGCGTAAGTAGGGACATCCCCTTACGAGCTTTCTTT.

The V gene is TRBV7-9, the J gene TRBJ2-7; a possible D gene is TRBD2 (5 bases). Germline lookup yields CDR1 SEHNR and CDR2 FQNEAQ (reference sequence). The germline V and J ends were trimmed by 6 bases and 1 base, with 16 bases remaining between them. This CDR3 is 15 amino acids long. For the CDR3, the DNA is TGTGCCAGCAGGCTAGCCTTGAGCGGATCCTACGAGCAGTACGTC. Translated, it gives CASRLALSGSYEQYV.

V is TRBV19 and J is TRBJ2-5; D perhaps matches TRBD2 (7 bases). The length of the CDR3 is 14 residues. V dropped 5 bases and J dropped 4 bases, with 14 bases sitting between them. CDR1 and CDR2 from the germline V gene are LNHDA and SQIVND (reference sequence). The CDR3 loop is CASSPPGGPETQYF. CDR3 sequence (DNA): TGTGCCAGTAGTCCCCCGGGGGGCCCAGAGACCCAGTACTTC.

The chain couples TRBV19 to TRBJ2-1; D may be TRBD2 (5 bases). Germline V gene lookup returns CDR1 LNHDA and CDR2 SQIVND (reference sequence). The CDR3 spans 17 residues. Trimming shortened V by 1 base and J by 0 bases, and 13 bases separated the two germline ends. The CDR3 sequence is CASSIVLERLSYNEQFF. CDR3 DNA: TGTGCCAGTAGTATAGTATTAGAGCGGCTCTCCTACAATGAGCAGTTCTTC.

A note on this clone: One end of the junction does not line up with germline, which may come from a read error. The chain employs TRBV27 and TRBJ2-5; D unresolved. This CDR3 has 12 amino acids. Germline loops: CDR1 MNHEY, CDR2 SMNVEV (reference sequence). CDR3 protein: CASGLLKETQYF. The CDR3 bases are TGCGCGTCTGGGCTCCTGAAAGAGACCCAGTACTTC.